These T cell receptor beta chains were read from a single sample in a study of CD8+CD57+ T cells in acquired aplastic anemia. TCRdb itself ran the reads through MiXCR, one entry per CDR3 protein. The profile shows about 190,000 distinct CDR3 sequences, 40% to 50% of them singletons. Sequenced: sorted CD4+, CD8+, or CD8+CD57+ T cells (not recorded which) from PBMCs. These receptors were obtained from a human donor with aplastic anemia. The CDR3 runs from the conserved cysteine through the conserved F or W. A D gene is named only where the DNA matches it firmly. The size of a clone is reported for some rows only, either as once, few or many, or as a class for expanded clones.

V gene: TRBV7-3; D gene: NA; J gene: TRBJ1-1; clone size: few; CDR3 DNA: TGTGCCAGCAGCCCTGGACAGATGGCTGAAGCTTTCTTT; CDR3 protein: CASSPGQMAEAFF
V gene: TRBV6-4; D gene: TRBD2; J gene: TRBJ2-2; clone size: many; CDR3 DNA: TGTGCCAGCAAACGGGAGGAGGACACCGGGGAGCTGTTTTTT; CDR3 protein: CASKREEDTGELFF
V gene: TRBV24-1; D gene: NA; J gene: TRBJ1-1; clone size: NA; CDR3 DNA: TGTGCCACCAGTGAGGGGACGAACACTGAAGCTTTCTTT; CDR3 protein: CATSEGTNTEAFF
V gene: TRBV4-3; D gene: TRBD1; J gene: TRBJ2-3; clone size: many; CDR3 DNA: TGCGCCAGCAGCCAAGCCTGGTCGACAGGGGTAGGGGATACGCAGTATTTT; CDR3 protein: CASSQAWSTGVGDTQYF
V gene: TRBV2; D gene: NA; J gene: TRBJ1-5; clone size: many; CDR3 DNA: TGTGCCAGCACAGGGTATAGCAATCAGCCCCAGCATTTT; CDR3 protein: CASTGYSNQPQHF
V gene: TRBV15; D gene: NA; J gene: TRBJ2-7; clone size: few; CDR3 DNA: TGTGCCACCAGCAGAGATATGGGACCCGGGTTGGACGAGCAGTACTTC; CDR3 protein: CATSRDMGPGLDEQYF
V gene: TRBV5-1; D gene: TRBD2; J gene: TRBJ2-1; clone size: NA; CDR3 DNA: TGCGCCAGCAGCTTGGATAAAAGCCTAGCGGGAGCCTCCTACAATGAGCAGTTCTTC; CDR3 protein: CASSLDKSLAGASYNEQFF
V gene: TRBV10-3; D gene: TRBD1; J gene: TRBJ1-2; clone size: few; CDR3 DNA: TGTGCCATCGGTTTGGGGGGGACAGGATATAACTATGGCTACACCTTC; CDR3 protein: CAIGLGGTGYNYGYTF
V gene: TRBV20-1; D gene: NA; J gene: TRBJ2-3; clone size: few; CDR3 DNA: TGCAGTGCTAGAGGGGGTAGCCTAGCGCCGCAGTATTTT; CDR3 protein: CSARGGSLAPQYF
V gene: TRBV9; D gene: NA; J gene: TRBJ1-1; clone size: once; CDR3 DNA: TGTGCCAGCACCGGTCGGGACACTGAAGCTTTCTTT; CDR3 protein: CASTGRDTEAFF
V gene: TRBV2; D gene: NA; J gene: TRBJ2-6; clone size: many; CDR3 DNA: TGTGCCAGCAGCCCGGAGGCTGGGGCCAACGTCCTGACTTTC; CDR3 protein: CASSPEAGANVLTF
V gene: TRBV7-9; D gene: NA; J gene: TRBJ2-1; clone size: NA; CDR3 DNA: TGTGCCAGCATTTCGCCGGGGAGCGACGAGCAGTTCTTC; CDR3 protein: CASISPGSDEQFF
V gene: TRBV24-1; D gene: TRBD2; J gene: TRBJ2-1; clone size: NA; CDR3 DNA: TGTGCCACCAGTGATGGACTAGCGGGGGGGTGGGGCAATGAGCAGTTCTTC; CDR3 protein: CATSDGLAGGWGNEQFF
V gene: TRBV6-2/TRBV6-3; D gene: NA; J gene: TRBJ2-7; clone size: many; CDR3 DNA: TGTGCCAGCAAGCGGCAGGAGGGTGGCTACGAGCAGTACTTC; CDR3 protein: CASKRQEGGYEQYF
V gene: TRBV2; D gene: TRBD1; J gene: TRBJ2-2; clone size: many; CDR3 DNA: TGTGCCAGCAGTGGCCGACAGGGAGTCGGCACCGGGGAGCTGTTTTTT; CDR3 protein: CASSGRQGVGTGELFF
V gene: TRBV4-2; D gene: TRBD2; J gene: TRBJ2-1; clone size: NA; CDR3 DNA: TGTGCCAGCAGCCACTATAGCGGGAGTAGTTACGGTGAGCAGTTCTTC; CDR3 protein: CASSHYSGSSYGEQFF
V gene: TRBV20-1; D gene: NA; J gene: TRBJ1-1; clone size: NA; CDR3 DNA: TGCAGTGCTAGAGGGGTCGGCTTAGGTGCTTTCTTT; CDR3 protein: CSARGVGLGAFF
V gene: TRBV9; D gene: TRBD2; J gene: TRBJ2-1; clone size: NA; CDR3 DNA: TGTGCCAGCAGCGTAGGCCTAGCGGGCTCTGAGCAGTTCTTC; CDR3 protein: CASSVGLAGSEQFF
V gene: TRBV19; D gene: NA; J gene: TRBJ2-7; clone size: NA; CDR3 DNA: TGTGCCAGTAGTTTCGAGGGGATGAGGGACGAGCAGTACTTC; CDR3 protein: CASSFEGMRDEQYF
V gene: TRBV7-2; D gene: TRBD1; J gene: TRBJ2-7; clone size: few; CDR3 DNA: TGTGCCAGCAGCTTAGATGTAGGACAGGGATACTTC; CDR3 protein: CASSLDVGQGYF
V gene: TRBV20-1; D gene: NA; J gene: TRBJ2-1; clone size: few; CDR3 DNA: TGCAGTGCTAGTCCCGAAGCCAATGAGCAGTTCTTC; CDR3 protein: CSASPEANEQFF
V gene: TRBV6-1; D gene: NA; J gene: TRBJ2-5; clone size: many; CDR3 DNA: TGTGCCAGCAGTGGGGAGGGGGCGGATCGGGAGACCCAGTACTTC; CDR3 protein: CASSGEGADRETQYF
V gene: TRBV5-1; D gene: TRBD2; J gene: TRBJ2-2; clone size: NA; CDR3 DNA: TGCGCCAGCAGCCTCCTTATAGCGGGAGAGCTGTCTTTT; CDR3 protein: CASSLLIAGELSF
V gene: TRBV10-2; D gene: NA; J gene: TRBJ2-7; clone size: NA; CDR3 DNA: TGCGCCAGCAGTGAAAATTGGGCCTACGAGCAGTACTTC; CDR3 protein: CASSENWAYEQYF